This T cell receptor (beta chain) was documented in a study of CD8+ T cells in alopecia areata. This clone was recorded once. Trimming at V came to 4 bases and at J to 1 base, leaving 3 bases not matched to a gene. The germline V gene has CDR1 SGHRS and CDR2 YFSETQ. The CDR3 sequence is 14 residues long. The authors extracted RNA and reverse transcribed it into cDNA as the sequencing template. The data were produced by immunoSEQ multiplex PCR, yet TCRdb's version contains in-frame clones alone and is incomplete. Among about 180,000 clones listed, roughly 50% were seen once. The treatment denotes: oral pan-JAK inhibitor, 5-10 mg twice daily.

Sequences were derived from CD8+ T cells sorted from blood, sampled at week 24, from a patient treated with tofacitinib. The receptor was isolated from a human donor with alopecia areata. The chain joins TRBV5-1 to TRBJ2-7; 9 positions agree with TRBD1. The CDR3 sequence is CASSIGQGSYEQYF. The CDR3 DNA sequence: TGCGCCAGCAGCATAGGACAGGGGTCCTACGAGCAGTACTTC.